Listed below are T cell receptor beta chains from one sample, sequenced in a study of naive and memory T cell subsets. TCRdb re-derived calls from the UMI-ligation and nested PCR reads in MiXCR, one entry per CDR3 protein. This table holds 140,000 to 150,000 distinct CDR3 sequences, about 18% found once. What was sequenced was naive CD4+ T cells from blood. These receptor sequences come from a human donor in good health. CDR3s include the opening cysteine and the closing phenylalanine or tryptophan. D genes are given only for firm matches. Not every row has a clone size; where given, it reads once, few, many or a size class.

cdr3_aa: CSVTAGDQPQHF
cdr3_nt: TGCAGCGTTACGGCAGGCGATCAGCCCCAGCATTTT
clone_size: NA
v_call: TRBV29-1
j_call: TRBJ1-5
d_call: NA

cdr3_aa: CAYKDSLTQYF
cdr3_nt: TGTGCCTACAAGGACTCCCTAACGCAGTATTTT
clone_size: NA
v_call: TRBV2
j_call: TRBJ2-3
d_call: NA

cdr3_aa: CASSQDPHRQGRWDTQYF
cdr3_nt: TGTGCCAGCAGCCAAGATCCCCACCGGCAGGGGCGATGGGATACGCAGTATTTT
clone_size: NA
v_call: TRBV3-1
j_call: TRBJ2-3
d_call: NA

cdr3_aa: CASSLVQGTREQYF
cdr3_nt: TGCGCCAGCAGCTTGGTTCAGGGGACAAGAGAGCAGTACTTC
clone_size: NA
v_call: TRBV5-1
j_call: TRBJ2-7
d_call: NA

cdr3_aa: CASERGLETQYF
cdr3_nt: TGTGCCAGCGAAAGGGGGCTGGAGACCCAGTACTTC
clone_size: few
v_call: TRBV7-2
j_call: TRBJ2-5
d_call: TRBD1

cdr3_aa: CASSTDGDYGYTF
cdr3_nt: TGTGCCAGTAGTACGGACGGAGACTATGGCTACACCTTC
clone_size: few
v_call: TRBV19
j_call: TRBJ1-2
d_call: NA

cdr3_aa: CAISRGDGPYEQYF
cdr3_nt: TGTGCCATCAGCCGGGGCGACGGCCCCTACGAGCAGTACTTC
clone_size: few
v_call: TRBV10-3
j_call: TRBJ2-7
d_call: NA

cdr3_aa: CASIGGKGYEQYF
cdr3_nt: TGTGCCAGCATTGGGGGTAAGGGGTACGAGCAGTACTTC
clone_size: NA
v_call: TRBV6-5
j_call: TRBJ2-7
d_call: NA

cdr3_aa: CASRADRNPCYNEQFF
cdr3_nt: TGTGCCAGCAGGGCTGACAGAAATCCCTGTTACAATGAGCAGTTCTTC
clone_size: few
v_call: TRBV14
j_call: TRBJ2-1
d_call: NA

cdr3_aa: CASSPGTSGANEQFF
cdr3_nt: TGTGCCAGCAGCCCCGGGACTAGCGGGGCCAATGAGCAGTTCTTC
clone_size: many
v_call: TRBV6-6
j_call: TRBJ2-1
d_call: TRBD2

cdr3_aa: CASSSGQGVRVGANVLTF
cdr3_nt: TGTGCCAGCAGTTCAGGACAGGGAGTCCGAGTTGGGGCCAACGTCCTGACTTTC
clone_size: few
v_call: TRBV27
j_call: TRBJ2-6
d_call: TRBD1

cdr3_aa: CATSKQGASNQPQHF
cdr3_nt: TGTGCCACCAGCAAACAGGGGGCTAGCAATCAGCCCCAGCATTTT
clone_size: NA
v_call: TRBV15
j_call: TRBJ1-5
d_call: TRBD1

cdr3_aa: CASSSSGRPYNEQFF
cdr3_nt: TGTGCCAGCAGCTCTAGCGGGAGACCCTACAATGAGCAGTTCTTC
clone_size: many
v_call: TRBV7-2
j_call: TRBJ2-1
d_call: TRBD2

cdr3_aa: CSARDIANTEAFF
cdr3_nt: TGCAGTGCTAGAGATATAGCTAACACTGAAGCTTTCTTT
clone_size: NA
v_call: TRBV20-1
j_call: TRBJ1-1
d_call: NA